Listed below are T cell receptor beta chains from one sample, sequenced in a study of a mutant IDH1 vaccine in newly diagnosed glioma. Here immunoSEQ multiplex PCR was the method, and the copy in TCRdb shows in-frame clones only, minus some. The sample consists of some 20,000 clones, more than 70% of them appearing once. For these receptors, no antigen is known. This material consisted of PBMCs, taken from a glioma patient whose treatment included an IDH1 peptide vaccine. Receptors were obtained from a man aged 40-50 years with glioma. The CDR3 runs from the conserved cysteine through the conserved F or W. The D gene is left open where the match is weak. Clone size appears in some rows only: once, few, many, or a class for an expanded clone.

v_gene	abundance	j_gene	d_gene	CDR3nt	CDR3aa
TRBV6-5	NA	TRBJ2-7	NA	TGTGCCAGCAGTAAGAGTCGGCGTCTAAACGAGCAGTACTTC	CASSKSRRLNEQYF
TRBV27	NA	TRBJ2-5	NA	TGTGCCAGCGGTCTTCGGGGACAATGGGAGACCCAGTACTTC	CASGLRGQWETQYF
TRBV27	NA	TRBJ2-7	TRBD1	TGTGCCAGCAGCCCCGGGACAGGGAAGTCTCGCTACGAGCAGTACTTC	CASSPGTGKSRYEQYF
TRBV12-5	NA	TRBJ2-5	NA	TGTGCTAGTGGTTTGGTAAGAGGACAGATACGTGAGACCCAGTACTTC	CASGLVRGQIRETQYF
TRBV7-9	NA	TRBJ1-4	TRBD1	TGTGCCAGCAGCCCACAGGGGATCGCAACTAATGAAAAACTGTTTTTT	CASSPQGIATNEKLFF
TRBV29-1	NA	TRBJ2-3	NA	TGCAGCGTTGAACAGCAAGTCACAGATACGCAGTATTTT	CSVEQQVTDTQYF
TRBV18	NA	TRBJ2-2	TRBD2	TGTGCCAGCTCACCACAAGGTAGCGGGAGTTTGAACACCGGGGAGCTGTTTTTT	CASSPQGSGSLNTGELFF
TRBV11-2	NA	TRBJ2-5	NA	TGTGCCAGCAGCTTAAGCTATCAGGAGACCCAGTACTTC	CASSLSYQETQYF
TRBV2	NA	TRBJ1-1	NA	TGTGCCAGCTCCCCTCGGGGGGCGAACACTGAAGCTTTCTTT	CASSPRGANTEAFF
TRBV9	NA	TRBJ1-1	NA	TGTGCCAGCAGCGTAGAGAGGGCCGGTGAAGCTTTCTTT	CASSVERAGEAFF
TRBV5-6	NA	TRBJ2-7	NA	TGTGCCAGCAGTAGCGGAACCTACGAGCAGTACTTC	CASSSGTYEQYF
TRBV2	NA	TRBJ1-1	TRBD1	TGTGCCAGCAGTATACAGGGGGTGAACACTGAAGCTTTCTTT	CASSIQGVNTEAFF
TRBV2	NA	TRBJ1-2	NA	TGTGCCAGCAGTGCCGATGGGACTAACTATGGCTACACCTTC	CASSADGTNYGYTF
TRBV5-1	NA	TRBJ2-1	NA	TGCGCCAGCAGCTTGTCTATACAGTCCTACAATGAGCAGTTCTTC	CASSLSIQSYNEQFF
TRBV28	NA	TRBJ2-1	TRBD2	TGTGCCAGCAGGGGGAGCGGGAGCCGCAATGAGCAGTTCTTC	CASRGSGSRNEQFF
TRBV29-1	once	TRBJ1-4	TRBD1	TGCAGCACCTCGTCCGGGACAGCCGAAAAACTGTTTTTT	CSTSSGTAEKLFF
TRBV7-9	few	TRBJ1-3	NA	TGTGCCAGCAGTTCCCAGTCTTCTGGAAACACCATATATTTT	CASSSQSSGNTIYF
TRBV2	NA	TRBJ1-5	NA	TGTGCCAGCAGTGAAGGGGGAGGTAATCAGCCCCAGCATTTT	CASSEGGGNQPQHF
TRBV5-6	NA	TRBJ1-2	NA	TGTGCCAGCAGCTTGTTTACGGACTTGTTCTATGGCTACACCTTC	CASSLFTDLFYGYTF
TRBV2	once	TRBJ2-3	NA	TGTGCCAGCCTGTCCACAGATACGCAGTATTTT	CASLSTDTQYF
TRBV19	NA	TRBJ2-5	TRBD2	TGTGCCAGTAGTATAGCGGGAGGGCGACAAGAGACCCAGTACTTC	CASSIAGGRQETQYF
TRBV7-9	NA	TRBJ1-2	TRBD1	TGTGCCAGCAGCCAGGGACAGGGGGCTTATGGCTACACCTTC	CASSQGQGAYGYTF
TRBV6-5	few	TRBJ2-1	NA	TGTGCCAGCAGTTATAGTCCTAGCTCTCTCCACAATGAGCAGTTCTTC	CASSYSPSSLHNEQFF
TRBV7-6	NA	TRBJ1-2	NA	TGTGCCAGCAGCCCAGCTTCAGGGAAGGGTGGCTATGGCTACACCTTC	CASSPASGKGGYGYTF
TRBV19	NA	TRBJ1-5	NA	TGTGCCAGTAGTGGGACGGGGGGCAATCAGCCCCAGCATTTT	CASSGTGGNQPQHF
TRBV15	NA	TRBJ2-5	NA	TGTGCCACCAGCAGATCCCGGGGGGCGTCAGAGACCCAGTACTTC	CATSRSRGASETQYF
TRBV7-9	NA	TRBJ2-3	TRBD2	TGTGCCAGCAGTTTAAGCGGGAGTGTCGCAGATACGCAGTATTTT	CASSLSGSVADTQYF
TRBV19	NA	TRBJ1-1	NA	TGTGCCAGTGCCTATAACACTGAAGCTTTCTTT	CASAYNTEAFF
TRBV13	NA	TRBJ2-7	TRBD2	TGTGCCAGCAGCTGGGAGGGGTTGGGTGGTTCCTACGAGCAGTACTTC	CASSWEGLGGSYEQYF
TRBV5-1	NA	TRBJ2-1	NA	TGCGCCAGCAGCTTGGTGGTATTCGCGGGACGCTCCTACAATGAGCAGTTCTTC	CASSLVVFAGRSYNEQFF
TRBV4-1	once	TRBJ2-4	NA	TGCGCCAGCAGCCAAGGAAGACTATGGCAAGATAGCAAAAACATTCAGTACTTC	CASSQGRLWQDSKNIQYF
TRBV5-4	NA	TRBJ1-2	NA	TGTGCCAGCAGCTTGGGACAGCGGAGGGCCTATGGCTACACCTTC	CASSLGQRRAYGYTF
TRBV6-1	once	TRBJ2-5	NA	TGTGCCAGCAGTGATCAGGCAGGGATCGAGACCCAGTACTTC	CASSDQAGIETQYF
TRBV5-4	NA	TRBJ2-5	TRBD2	TGTGCCAGCAGCTCCCTGACTAGCGGCCTCCAAGAGACCCAGTACTTC	CASSSLTSGLQETQYF
TRBV15	NA	TRBJ2-1	TRBD2	TGTGCCACCAGCAGAGTCAGGGAGGGAAATGAGCAGTTCTTC	CATSRVREGNEQFF
TRBV5-1	medium-sized	TRBJ1-4	NA	TGCGCCAGCAGTGGGGGGGCAGGGAATGAAAAACTGTTTTTT	CASSGGAGNEKLFF
TRBV29-1	NA	TRBJ1-3	TRBD1	TGCAGCGTCACCCAGGGGGCTGGAAACACCATATATTTT	CSVTQGAGNTIYF
TRBV6-5	NA	TRBJ1-2	NA	TGTGCCAGCAGTGAAAGGGTTGGCTACACCTTC	CASSERVGYTF
TRBV7-8	NA	TRBJ1-2	TRBD1	TGTGCCAGCAGCCCATGGGACAGGTCGGGTGGCTACACCTTC	CASSPWDRSGGYTF
TRBV29-1	NA	TRBJ2-2	NA	TGCAGCGTTGAAGGGTGGGACGCGAACACCGGGGAGCTGTTTTTT	CSVEGWDANTGELFF
TRBV6-5	NA	TRBJ2-2	NA	TGTGCCAGCAGTTACCCTAAGACCGGGGAGCTGTTTTTT	CASSYPKTGELFF
TRBV7-9	NA	TRBJ2-7	NA	TGTGCCAGCAGCTTAGTACACAGCGAGCAGTACTTC	CASSLVHSEQYF
TRBV27	NA	TRBJ1-1	NA	TGTGCCAGCAGGGAGAAATTGGCGAGAGGGGGTGAAGCTTTCTTT	CASREKLARGGEAFF
TRBV7-2	NA	TRBJ2-3	TRBD2	TGTGCCAGCAGCGTCGGACTAGCGGGAGATACGCAGTATTTT	CASSVGLAGDTQYF
TRBV6-5	NA	TRBJ1-4	NA	TGTGCCAGCAGTTCTCGGACAGATCGGGCTAATGAAAAACTGTTTTTT	CASSSRTDRANEKLFF
TRBV7-8	once	TRBJ1-1	NA	TGTGCCAGCAGCTCCAGCCCGGGACGGATGAACACTGAAGCTTTCTTT	CASSSSPGRMNTEAFF
TRBV19	NA	TRBJ2-2	NA	TGTGCCAGTAGCCTAGAAAGAGGCTCGAACACCGGGGAGCTGTTTTTT	CASSLERGSNTGELFF
TRBV4-2	NA	TRBJ2-1	NA	TGTGCCAGCAGCCAAGCAAGACGGGGGAGCTCCTACAATGAGCAGTTCTTC	CASSQARRGSSYNEQFF